This TCR beta chain was sequenced during a study of technical replicates of blood from a handful of donors. CDR1 and CDR2 (germline): MDHEN, SYDVKM. CDR3 length equals 14 residues. The germline V and J ends were trimmed by 8 bases and 4 bases, with 17 bases remaining between them. Some clones are missing from TCRdb's copy, which holds only in-frame ones; the method was immunoSEQ multiplex PCR. The sample has 66,000 or so clones; about 97% are singletons. The TCR sequence derives from a human donor in good health. Material for sequencing was T cells isolated from PBMCs. The chain couples TRBV28 to TRBJ1-2; D is unclear. This CDR3 reads CASCDPGEGYGYTF. CDR3 coding DNA: TGTGCCAGCTGCGACCCCGGCGAGGGCTATGGCTACACCTTC.